The 25 T cell receptor beta chains below come from one sample, sequenced in a study of T cells after yellow fever vaccination. Each CDR3 protein gets one entry after TCRdb re-called the 5' RACE reads with MiXCR. The repertoire holds about 170,000 distinct CDR3 sequences, with roughly 9.6% as singletons. Sequences were derived from CD8+ T cells sorted from PBMCs, sampled 15 days after the yellow fever booster vaccination. The receptors were sampled from a man younger than 35 who received the YFV17D yellow fever vaccine.

The rearrangement joins TRBV5-5 to TRBJ2-1; TRBD2 matches at 7 bases. The junction had 9 bases not matched to a gene; V was cut back by 3 bases and J by 9 bases. The CDR3 contains 14 residues. CDR1 is SGHKS, CDR2 YYEKEE, per germline (reference sequence). The CDR3 loop reads CASSSGLVHVEQFF. The CDR3 nucleotides read TGTGCCAGCAGCTCCGGACTAGTACACGTTGAGCAGTTCTTC.

The rearrangement uses TRBV7-2 and TRBJ2-3, with D hard to call. Trimming removed 7 bases from V and 2 bases from J, with 16 bases in between. Per the germline V gene, CDR1 is SGHTA and CDR2 is FQGNSA. The CDR3 consists of 15 residues. CDR3 loop: CASTPRLVYTDTQYF. The CDR3 region has the DNA TGTGCCAGCACCCCACGGCTAGTTTACACAGATACGCAGTATTTT.

The gene calls are TRBV6-5 and TRBJ2-5; the match to TRBD2 covers 8 bases. Germline CDR1 MNHEY, CDR2 SVGAGI. This CDR3 spans 16 amino acids. The junction had 12 bases not matched to a gene; V was cut back by 7 bases and J by 2 bases. In nucleotides, the CDR3 is TGTGCCAGCATCGCCGATAGCGGGGATCTACAAGAGACCCAGTACTTC. It is translated as CASIADSGDLQETQYF.

The gene calls are TRBV20-1 and TRBJ2-7; 10 nucleotides line up with TRBD1. This CDR3 contains 17 residues. With 5 bases clipped from V and 6 bases from J, the junction kept 19 bases outside the gene matches. Germline V CDR1 and CDR2: DFQATT, SNEGSKA (reference sequence). This chain's CDR3 is CSAHLVRDRGPGGEQYV. The CDR3 DNA follows: TGCAGTGCTCACCTCGTCCGCGACAGGGGGCCGGGGGGCGAGCAGTACGTC.

This clonotype was detected only a few times. The chain combines TRBV4-1 with TRBJ2-5; either TRBD1 or TRBD2 may supply D (5 bases each). V shed 3 bases and J shed 1 base, with 12 bases lying between them. This CDR3 has 15 amino acids. Per the germline V gene, CDR1 is MGHRA and CDR2 is YSYEKL. For the CDR3, the DNA is TGCGCCAGCAGCCACCTCCCAGGGACCCAAGAGACCCAGTACTTC. This translates into CASSHLPGTQETQYF.

In nucleotides, the CDR3 is TGTGCCACCGGGACAGGTCCAGAGACCCAGTACTTC. Translated, it gives CATGTGPETQYF. This chain connects TRBV10-3 to TRBJ2-5; TRBD1 aligns across 8 bases. With V trimmed by 10 bases and J by 4 bases, 5 bases remained unmatched. Germline lookup yields CDR1 ENHRY and CDR2 SYGVKD. The CDR3 is 12 amino acids.

The chain joins TRBV11-3 to TRBJ2-1; D unclear. Germline V gene lookup returns CDR1 SGHNT and CDR2 YENEEA. Trimming cost V 2 bases and J 0 bases, with 11 bases left between them. This CDR3 has 16 amino acids. The CDR3 DNA reads TGTGCCAGCAGCTTACTCTTCAGCAGCTCCTACAATGAGCAGTTCTTC. It translates to CASSLLFSSSYNEQFF.

V gene TRBV4-1 combines with J gene TRBJ2-3; D not certain. V dropped 4 bases and J dropped 2 bases, with 16 bases sitting between them. This CDR3 has 16 residues. Germline lookup yields CDR1 MGHRA and CDR2 YSYEKL. The CDR3 is CASSPLTAGSTDTQYF. CDR3 nucleotides: TGCGCCAGCAGCCCCCTCACGGCCGGATCCACAGATACGCAGTATTTT.

On this clonotype: No conserved phenylalanine or tryptophan ends this CDR3, so it is likely a read error. Because the CDR3's place on the DNA is in doubt, the DNA is left out and the CDR3 is given as listed by TCRdb. CDR3 region: CASSPSPPGPHSL. The chain recombines TRBV7-6 with TRBJ2-1; the table's D call TRBD1 went unverified against the DNA. Germline V gene data show CDR1 as SGHVS and CDR2 as FNYEAQ. The CDR3 is 13 residues long, counting both termini.

There are many counts of this clonotype. The gene calls are TRBV5-4 and TRBJ1-4; 8 bases map to TRBD1. Germline values: CDR1 SGHNT, CDR2 YYREEE (reference sequence). The CDR3 has 15 residues. The V gene end was trimmed by 4 bases and the J gene end by 7 bases; junction bases not matched to a gene: 9. CDR3 in amino acids: CASSTRTGRGEKLFF. The CDR3 DNA reads TGTGCCAGCAGCACAAGGACAGGGAGAGGTGAAAAACTGTTTTTT.

V usage is TRBV3-1 and J usage is TRBJ1-4; no clear D gene. Germline V CDR1 and CDR2: LGHDT, YNNKEL (reference sequence). This CDR3 contains 15 residues. The ends were cut back, 1 base at V and 12 bases at J, with 18 bases in the middle. CDR3 DNA sequence: TGTGCCAGCAGCCAAGGCCGGAGGCCGGGCCGACAACTGTTTTTT. Amino acid sequence: CASSQGRRPGRQLFF.

Here the CDR3 DNA reads TGTGCCAGTACCCGGAATGGCCCTGAAGCTTTCTTT. As protein: CASTRNGPEAFF. The V call is TRBV19, the J call TRBJ1-1, with unresolved D. The CDR3 length is 12 residues. Germline V gene lookup returns CDR1 LNHDA and CDR2 SQIVND (reference sequence). Trimming shortened V by 7 bases and J by 6 bases, and 12 bases separated the two germline ends.

This clonotype was detected only a few times. The chain carries TRBV10-3 and TRBJ2-7, with 7 nucleotides matching TRBD1. Germline CDR1 is ENHRY and CDR2 is SYGVKD. V lost 10 bases and J lost 0; bases outside the gene matches: 9. The CDR3 sequence is 14 residues long. CDR3 in DNA: TGTGCCAGCTCCGGACAGGCGAGCTCCTACGAGCAGTACTTC. This sequence encodes CASSGQASSYEQYF.

The table lists this clonotype with many counts. For the CDR3, the DNA is TGTGCCAGCAGCCCAACAGCTCCCACCTACGAGCAGTACTTC. This gives the protein CASSPTAPTYEQYF. The rearrangement joins TRBV7-2 to TRBJ2-7, with D unresolved. Trimming cost V 5 bases and J 2 bases, with 13 bases left between them. This CDR3 spans 14 amino acids. Germline lookup yields CDR1 SGHTA and CDR2 FQGNSA.

This clonotype showed up just a few times. The DNA of the CDR3 is TGCAGCGTTGAGCGAGACAGCTCCTACGAGCAGTACTTC. Protein: CSVERDSSYEQYF. The V and J genes are TRBV29-1 and TRBJ2-7, with D maybe TRBD1 (5 bases). Germline values: CDR1 SQVTM, CDR2 ANQGSEA. The CDR3 is 13 amino acids. Trimming took off 3 bases at V and 0 bases at J, with 9 bases between the two ends.

The table lists this clonotype with a few counts. This chain connects TRBV7-6 to TRBJ1-1; the D is unclear. V was clipped by 6 bases and J by 1 base, with 9 bases between them. The germline gives CDR1 SGHVS, CDR2 FNYEAQ. This CDR3 is 13 amino acids long. CDR3 sequence reads: CASRDTRNTEAFF. For the CDR3, the DNA is TGTGCCAGCAGGGATACAAGGAACACTGAAGCTTTCTTT. Together with reference TRBV7-6 and TRBJ1-1, the CDR3 gives the full variable domain: GAGVSQSPRYKVTKRGQDVALRCDPISGHVSLYWYRQALGQGPEFLTYFNYEAQQDKSGLPNDRFSAERPEGSISTLTIQRTEQRDSAMYRCASRDTRNTEAFFGQGTRLTVV.

There are a few counts of this clonotype. The chain carries TRBV5-5 and TRBJ2-2, with TRBD1 matching over 8 bases. This CDR3 comprises 16 residues. From germline, CDR1 is SGHKS and CDR2 YYEKEE (reference sequence). After removal of 7 bases from V and 2 bases from J, the junction contained 10 bases not matched to a gene. The CDR3 sequence: CASSGQGVINTGELFF. The CDR3 DNA is TGTGCCAGCTCCGGACAGGGCGTCATTAACACCGGGGAGCTGTTTTTT. The full variable domain, completed using reference TRBV5-5 and TRBJ2-2, is DAGVTQSPTHLIKTRGQQVTLRCSPISGHKSVSWYQQVLGQGPQFIFQYYEKEERGRGNFPDRFSARQFPNYSSELNVNALLLGDSALYLCASSGQGVINTGELFFGEGSRLTVL.

In its sample, this clonotype was seen a few times. This chain connects TRBV4-3 to TRBJ2-3; 7 bases align to TRBD2. Germline-derived CDR1 and CDR2 are LGHNA and YSLEER. V shed 2 bases, J shed 2 bases, and the junction held 4 bases outside the gene matches. The CDR3 is 15 residues long. For the CDR3, the DNA is TGCGCCAGCAGCCAACCTGCGGGGGACACAGATACGCAGTATTTT. Encoded protein: CASSQPAGDTDTQYF.

The V gene is TRBV7-9, the J gene TRBJ2-1; D possibly uses TRBD1 or TRBD2 (5 bases each). V was pared by 1 base and J by 8 bases, with 9 bases between. Germline assignment: CDR1 SEHNR and CDR2 FQNEAQ (reference sequence). This CDR3 spans 13 amino acids. CDR3 in amino acids: CASSLGGAYEQFF. Here the CDR3 DNA reads TGTGCCAGCAGCTTAGGAGGGGCGTATGAGCAGTTCTTC.

This clonotype appeared a few times. The V gene is TRBV29-1, the J gene TRBJ2-7; no definite D call. Germline values: CDR1 SQVTM, CDR2 ANQGSEA. The CDR3 is 12 residues long. Trimming took off 1 base at V and 2 bases at J, with 6 bases between the two ends. This CDR3 is CSVEARAYEQYF. CDR3 DNA: TGCAGCGTTGAAGCCCGGGCCTACGAGCAGTACTTC.

The chain uses TRBV29-1 and TRBJ1-1; D call uncertain. This CDR3 has 15 amino acids. With 5 bases removed from V and 5 bases from J, the gap between germline ends came to 21 bases. Germline V gene lookup returns CDR1 SQVTM and CDR2 ANQGSEA. The CDR3 DNA sequence: TGCAGCGTTAACGACGGAGCCGCCACCTCTACTGAAGCTTTCTTT. It codes for CSVNDGAATSTEAFF.

The rearrangement uses TRBV7-2 and TRBJ1-4, with D uncertain. The CDR3 is 14 amino acids. Trimming pared 5 bases from V and 7 bases from J, leaving 14 bases between. Germline lookup yields CDR1 SGHTA and CDR2 FQGNSA. CDR3 sequence (DNA): TGTGCCAGCAGCAGCCGGGATTGGAGTGAAAAACTGTTTTTT. As protein: CASSSRDWSEKLFF.

This clonotype was seen at least ten times. The rearrangement links TRBV12-3 or TRBV12-4 to TRBJ2-6, with no clear D. The CDR3 extends over 15 amino acids. V gave up 6 bases and J gave up 4 bases, with 13 bases separating them. The CDR3: CASSPPAFGANVLTF. CDR3 bases: TGTGCCAGCAGCCCCCCAGCGTTCGGGGCCAACGTCCTGACTTTC.

This clonotype was detected a few times. The chain combines TRBV5-6 with TRBJ1-2, with D unresolved. Germline CDR1 reads SGHDT; CDR2 reads YYEEEE. This CDR3 is built from 12 residues. The V end was cut by 4 bases, the J end by 4 bases, with 8 bases between. CDR3 DNA sequence: TGTGCCAGCAGCGTGACCCCCTATGGCTACACCTTC. It codes for CASSVTPYGYTF.

This clonotype has ten or more counts. The chain uses TRBV2 and TRBJ1-1; the D gene is possibly TRBD1 (5 bases). CDR3 length: 11 amino acids. Germline values: CDR1 SNHLY, CDR2 FYNNEI. V was trimmed by 11 bases and J by 2 bases, leaving 9 bases between them. CDR3 in amino acids: CAVRGNTEAFF. The CDR3 DNA sequence: TGTGCCGTTAGGGGTAACACTGAAGCTTTCTTT.